Below are 29 T cell receptor beta chains sequenced from a single sample in a study of cytomegalovirus exposure and HLA in healthy donors. A multiplex PCR was run with 60 Vbeta primers and 13 Jbeta primers. Using immunoSEQ multiplex PCR, the repertoire was profiled, and TCRdb retains in-frame clones only, with some absent. Among approximately 190,000 clones listed, more than 75% were seen once. Source material: PBMCs. The receptors originated from a woman aged 18-35 years in good health and CMV-seronegative.

This clone was detected only a few times. The chain has TRBV28 and TRBJ1-5; TRBD1 is a possible D gene (5 bases). V lost 5 bases and J 7 bases, leaving 18 bases between the germline ends. This CDR3 is built from 15 residues. Germline lookup yields CDR1 MDHEN and CDR2 SYDVKM. As DNA, the CDR3 is TGTGCCAGCAGTCCGGGGGTGAAGTCCTGGCAGCCCCAGCATTTT. Translating it yields CASSPGVKSWQPQHF.

The rearrangement uses TRBV7-2 and TRBJ2-5, with 7 nucleotides matching TRBD2. CDR1 is SGHTA and CDR2 is FQGNSA in the germline V gene. The V segment lost 5 bases and the J segment 3 bases; nucleotides outside the gene matches: 6. The CDR3 is made up of 14 amino acids. As DNA, the CDR3 is TGTGCCAGCAGCCGCAGCGGGGAGAAAGAGACCCAGTACTTC. Protein: CASSRSGEKETQYF.

The chain carries TRBV25-1 and TRBJ2-1; 7 bases fit TRBD2. Per the germline V gene, CDR1 is MGHDK and CDR2 is SYGVNS. The CDR3 runs to 17 residues. J lost 3 bases, V lost 8 bases, and 16 bases had no gene match. The CDR3 region is CASGRGRAIKLYNEQFF. In nucleotides, the CDR3 is TGTGCCAGCGGTAGAGGGAGGGCCATAAAACTCTACAATGAGCAGTTCTTC.

A single count supports this clone. The rearrangement joins TRBV9 to TRBJ2-2; 11 bases map to TRBD2. The CDR3 is 18 amino acids. Germline V CDR1 and CDR2: SGDLS, YYNGEE. The ends lost 2 bases at V and 5 bases at J; junction bases unmatched: 11. The CDR3 protein is CASSVIAGGRGRTGELFF. CDR3 DNA sequence: TGTGCCAGCAGCGTTATAGCGGGGGGGCGTGGGAGGACCGGGGAGCTGTTTTTT.

The chain couples TRBV13 to TRBJ2-7; 7 positions agree with TRBD1. The germline V gene encodes CDR1 PRHDT and CDR2 FYEKMQ (reference sequence). After removal of 2 bases from V and 2 bases from J, the junction contained 9 bases not matched to a gene. This CDR3 has 16 amino acids. The CDR3 coding sequence is TGTGCCAGCAGCTTAAGACAGGGCCTCTTTACCTACGAGCAGTACTTC. It specifies CASSLRQGLFTYEQYF.

This clone is a singleton in its sample. The gene calls are TRBV7-6 and TRBJ1-6, with D possibly TRBD1 on 6 matching bases. Germline-derived CDR1 and CDR2 are SGHVS and FNYEAQ. V was cut by 5 bases and J by 2 bases, with 19 bases left in between. This CDR3 has 18 amino acids. The CDR3 bases are TGTGCCAGCAGCCAACAGGGACCCGAACCAACCTATAATTCACCCCTCCACTTT. Protein: CASSQQGPEPTYNSPLHF. Full variable domain (outside the CDR3, taken from reference TRBV7-6 and TRBJ1-6): GAGVSQSPRYKVTKRGQDVALRCDPISGHVSLYWYRQALGQGPEFLTYFNYEAQQDKSGLPNDRFSAERPEGSISTLTIQRTEQRDSAMYRCASSQQGPEPTYNSPLHFGNGTRLTVT.

The V gene is TRBV27, the J gene TRBJ2-7; 9 bases line up with TRBD1. Germline V CDR1 and CDR2: MNHEY, SMNVEV (reference sequence). The CDR3 totals 17 residues. Trimming removed 5 bases from V and 2 bases from J; junction bases left unmatched: 13. The CDR3 nucleotides are TGTGCCAGCAGTCCCTTCGATAGGGGGGACAGGGCCTACGAGCAGTACTTC. It codes for CASSPFDRGDRAYEQYF.

The chain combines TRBV13 with TRBJ2-1, with a possible D match to TRBD2 (6 bases). The CDR3 spans 15 residues. The ends were cut back, 3 bases at V and 3 bases at J, with 12 bases in the middle. CDR1 is PRHDT, CDR2 FYEKMQ, per germline (reference sequence). This chain's CDR3 is CASSLDMRGYNEQFF. CDR3 in DNA: TGTGCCAGCAGCTTGGATATGCGGGGCTACAATGAGCAGTTCTTC.

The CDR3 sequence is CASSIEYLADTQYF. As DNA, the CDR3 is TGTGCCAGTAGTATTGAATATCTAGCAGATACGCAGTATTTT. This chain links TRBV19 with TRBJ2-3; D ambiguous. Germline V gives CDR1 LNHDA, CDR2 SQIVND (reference sequence). The CDR3 length is 14 residues. V lost 3 bases, J lost 4 bases, and 11 bases lay in between. Complete variable domain (other parts from reference TRBV19 and TRBJ2-3): DGGITQSPKYLFRKEGQNVTLSCEQNLNHDAMYWYRQDPGQGLRLIYYSQIVNDFQKGDIAEGYSVSREKKESFPLTVTSAQKNPTAFYLCASSIEYLADTQYFGPGTRLTVL.

The chain couples TRBV7-3 to TRBJ2-1; 7 bases match TRBD2. Germline lookup yields CDR1 SGHTA and CDR2 FQGTGA. The CDR3 is 17 amino acids. V was pared by 3 bases and J by 10 bases, with 18 bases of the junction left unmatched. The CDR3 loop reads CASSFLQGGLAADEQFF. CDR3 in DNA: TGTGCCAGCAGCTTTCTACAAGGTGGTCTAGCGGCCGACGAGCAGTTCTTC.

For the CDR3, the DNA is TGTGCCAGCTCGTCTAGGGGTCCCGGGGAGCTGTTTTTT. This encodes CASSSRGPGELFF. V and J are TRBV18 and TRBJ2-2; TRBD1 is a possible D gene (5 bases). The CDR3 has 13 residues. CDR1 is KGHSH and CDR2 is LQKENI in the germline V gene. V shed 6 bases and J shed 6 bases, with 11 bases lying between them.

This chain connects TRBV19 to TRBJ1-1, with TRBD1 identical over 8 bases. In germline, CDR1 is LNHDA, CDR2 SQIVND (reference sequence). This CDR3 is 16 amino acids long. Unmatched junction bases numbered 6, after V lost 2 bases and J lost 1 base. CDR3 sequence: CASSIKAGGENTEAFF. The CDR3 coding sequence is TGTGCCAGTAGTATAAAGGCAGGGGGCGAGAACACTGAAGCTTTCTTT.

The chain uses TRBV9 and TRBJ2-1, with D perhaps TRBD1 (5 bases). The CDR3 is made up of 15 amino acids. Trimming removed 3 bases from V and 0 bases from J, with 10 bases in between. Germline V gives CDR1 SGDLS, CDR2 YYNGEE. The CDR3 protein is CASSALGVSYNEQFF. The CDR3 DNA reads as TGTGCCAGCAGCGCCCTAGGGGTCTCCTACAATGAGCAGTTCTTC.

CDR3 amino acids: CASSQASTGGYEQYF. The CDR3 coding sequence is TGTGCCAGCAGTCAAGCTTCGACAGGGGGCTACGAGCAGTACTTC. The rearrangement links TRBV28 to TRBJ2-7; the match to TRBD1 covers 9 bases. V trimming: 5 bases; J trimming: 3 bases; junction bases outside the gene matches: 8. Germline V gives CDR1 MDHEN, CDR2 SYDVKM. The CDR3 is made up of 15 amino acids.

The chain employs TRBV19 and TRBJ1-2; 10 nucleotides match TRBD1. In germline, CDR1 is LNHDA, CDR2 SQIVND (reference sequence). This CDR3 has 12 amino acids. The V gene end was trimmed by 4 bases and the J gene end by 8 bases; junction bases not matched to a gene: 1. The CDR3 reads CASSRDRGGYTF. CDR3 coding DNA: TGTGCCAGTAGTAGGGACAGGGGCGGCTACACCTTC.

This chain joins TRBV27 and TRBJ1-4; no definite D call. V dropped 8 bases and J dropped 0 bases, with 13 bases sitting between them. This CDR3 spans 15 amino acids. Per the germline V gene, CDR1 is MNHEY and CDR2 is SMNVEV (reference sequence). CDR3 loop: CASAYHHATNEKLFF. In DNA, the CDR3 is TGTGCCAGCGCGTATCACCACGCAACTAATGAAAAACTGTTTTTT.

J is TRBJ2-1 and V is TRBV7-9; 12 nucleotides agree with TRBD2. The CDR3 consists of 17 residues. Germline CDR1 SEHNR, CDR2 FQNEAQ (reference sequence). J gave up 3 bases and V 5 bases, and 8 bases lay outside the gene matches. This chain's CDR3 is CASSRSPLAGGYNEQFF. As DNA, the CDR3 is TGTGCCAGCAGCCGTTCGCCACTAGCGGGAGGCTACAATGAGCAGTTCTTC.

The V and J genes are TRBV19 and TRBJ2-7; D might be TRBD2 (5 bases). The germline V gene has CDR1 LNHDA and CDR2 SQIVND (reference sequence). Trimming shortened V by 3 bases and J by 0 bases, and 12 bases separated the two germline ends. The CDR3 has 15 amino acids. The DNA of the CDR3 is TGTGCCAGTAGTATCTCAGAGGGAGCCTCCTACGAGCAGTACTTC. Its translation is CASSISEGASYEQYF.

This chain uses TRBV5-6 with TRBJ1-5, with a weak D call TRBD1 (5 bases). Trimming removed 6 bases at V and 0 bases at J, with 13 bases between. CDR3 size: 15 residues. Germline V gene lookup returns CDR1 SGHDT and CDR2 YYEEEE. DNA of the CDR3: TGTGCCAGCACCCGGGGACTATATAGCAATCAGCCCCAGCATTTT. This encodes CASTRGLYSNQPQHF.

The V and J genes are TRBV5-1 and TRBJ2-3; D perhaps matches TRBD2 (6 bases). The V gene's germline CDR1 is SGHRS and CDR2 YFSETQ. The length of the CDR3 is 14 residues. V was shortened by 4 bases and J by 0 bases, with 9 bases between the two germline ends. CDR3: CASSVGTSTDTQYF. The CDR3 coding sequence is TGCGCCAGCAGCGTCGGGACTAGCACAGATACGCAGTATTTT.

The rearrangement joins TRBV27 to TRBJ1-3; a weak D match, TRBD1 (5 bases). The germline V and J ends were trimmed by 3 bases and 0 bases, with 9 bases remaining between them. This CDR3 comprises 15 residues. Germline CDR1 is MNHEY and CDR2 is SMNVEV (reference sequence). The CDR3 region is CASSLQGSSGNTIYF. As DNA, the CDR3 is TGTGCCAGCAGTTTGCAGGGAAGCTCTGGAAACACCATATATTTT.

This clone was counted once. The gene calls are TRBV7-9 and TRBJ1-4; 9 positions agree with TRBD1. Germline lookup yields CDR1 SEHNR and CDR2 FQNEAQ (reference sequence). The V segment lost 4 bases and the J segment 11 bases; nucleotides outside the gene matches: 11. The CDR3 length is 15 residues. As DNA, the CDR3 is TGTGCCAGCAGCTCAGCAGGGACAGGGATACAGAAACTGTTTTTT. This codes for CASSSAGTGIQKLFF.

The chain combines TRBV5-1 with TRBJ2-7; 8 positions match TRBD1. V dropped 4 bases and J dropped 7; count of bases not matched to a gene: 13. From germline, CDR1 is SGHRS and CDR2 YFSETQ. The CDR3 is made up of 15 amino acids. In DNA, the CDR3 is TGCGCCAGCAGCATAGGACAGGGAAATATCGGGGAGCAGTACTTC. It yields the protein CASSIGQGNIGEQYF. Supplemented by reference TRBV5-1 and TRBJ2-7, the full variable domain reads KAGVTQTPRYLIKTRGQQVTLSCSPISGHRSVSWYQQTPGQGLQFLFEYFSETQRNKGNFPGRFSGRQFSNSRSEMNVSTLELGDSALYLCASSIGQGNIGEQYFGPGTRLTVT.

The CDR3 reads CASSEAPGTQGETQYF. The CDR3 DNA follows: TGTGCCAGCAGTGAAGCTCCCGGGACACAGGGGGAGACCCAGTACTTC. J is TRBJ2-5 and V is TRBV2, with 7 bases aligning to TRBD1. Losses at the gene ends were 0 bases for V and 5 bases for J; bases not matched to a gene: 9. Germline CDR1 is SNHLY and CDR2 is FYNNEI. The CDR3 totals 16 residues.

To note about this clone: The CDR3 end shows no conserved phenylalanine or tryptophan, and so a read error is likely. CDR3 protein: CASIGGSSYGGYTL. The CDR3 DNA reads TGTGCCAGCATCGGCGGGTCGTCGTATGGTGGCTACACCCTC. The rearrangement joins TRBV28 to TRBJ1-2; D is unclear. The length of the CDR3 is 14 residues. V was shortened by 7 bases and J by 7 bases, with 19 bases between the two germline ends. Per the germline V gene, CDR1 is MDHEN and CDR2 is SYDVKM.

V gene TRBV9 combines with J gene TRBJ1-2; maybe TRBD1 (5 bases). CDR3 length: 14 amino acids. CDR1 SGDLS and CDR2 YYNGEE come from the germline V gene. Trimming cost V 3 bases and J 7 bases, with 16 bases left between them. CDR3 nucleotide sequence: TGTGCCAGCAGCGGCCACCGGGGGGAGGGTGGCTACACCTTC. Translating gives CASSGHRGEGGYTF.

This clone was observed a single time. V gene TRBV30 combines with J gene TRBJ1-4; TRBD1 matches 8 bases. This CDR3 is 15 amino acids long. Trimming removed 2 bases from V and 7 bases from J; junction bases left unmatched: 9. Germline V CDR1 and CDR2: GTSNPN, SVGIG (reference sequence). CDR3 loop: CAWSRTTGDGEKLFF. The CDR3 region has the DNA TGTGCCTGGAGTCGGACGACAGGGGACGGTGAAAAACTGTTTTTT.

The V and J genes are TRBV19 and TRBJ2-1; 9 positions match TRBD1. This CDR3 has 16 residues. After removal of 4 bases from V and 5 bases from J, the junction contained 9 bases not matched to a gene. Per the germline V gene, CDR1 is LNHDA and CDR2 is SQIVND (reference sequence). The CDR3 protein is CASSTRQGVVNNEQFF. In nucleotides, the CDR3 is TGTGCCAGTAGTACCCGACAGGGGGTCGTGAACAATGAGCAGTTCTTC. Filled out from reference TRBV19 and TRBJ2-1, the complete variable domain reads DGGITQSPKYLFRKEGQNVTLSCEQNLNHDAMYWYRQDPGQGLRLIYYSQIVNDFQKGDIAEGYSVSREKKESFPLTVTSAQKNPTAFYLCASSTRQGVVNNEQFFGPGTRLTVL.

This sequence joins TRBV6-4 and TRBJ1-5, with D possibly matching TRBD1 (6 bases). V lost 8 bases, J lost 6 bases, and 14 bases lay in between. The CDR3 length is 13 residues. Germline V gene sequence: CDR1 MRHNA, CDR2 SNTAGT. The CDR3 DNA sequence: TGTGCCAGCCAACAGGGTTTTGGTCAGCCCCAGCATTTT. It codes for CASQQGFGQPQHF.